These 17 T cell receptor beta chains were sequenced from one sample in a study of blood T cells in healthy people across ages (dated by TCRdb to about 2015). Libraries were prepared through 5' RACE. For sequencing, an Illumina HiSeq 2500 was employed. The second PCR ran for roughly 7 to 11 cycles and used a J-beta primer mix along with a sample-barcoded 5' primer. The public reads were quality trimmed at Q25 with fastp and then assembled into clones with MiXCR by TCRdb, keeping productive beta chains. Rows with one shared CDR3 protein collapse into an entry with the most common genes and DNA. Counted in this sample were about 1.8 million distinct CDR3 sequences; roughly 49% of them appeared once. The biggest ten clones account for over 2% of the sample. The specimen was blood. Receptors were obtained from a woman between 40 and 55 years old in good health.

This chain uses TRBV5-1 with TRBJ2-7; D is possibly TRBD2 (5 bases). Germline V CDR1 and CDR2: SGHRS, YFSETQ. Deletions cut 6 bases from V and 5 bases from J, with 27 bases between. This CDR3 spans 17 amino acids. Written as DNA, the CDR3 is TGCGCCAGCAACCCGGGTGCGGCGCCTACGTACGGGGACGAGCAGTACTTC. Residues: CASNPGAAPTYGDEQYF.

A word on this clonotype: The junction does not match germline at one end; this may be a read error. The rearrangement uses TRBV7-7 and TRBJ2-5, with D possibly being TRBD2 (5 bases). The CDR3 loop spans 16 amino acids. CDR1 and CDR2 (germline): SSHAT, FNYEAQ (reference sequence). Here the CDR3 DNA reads TGTGCTAGCAGCTTAGAGTTCGCCGGGGTTCAAGAGACCCAGTACTTC. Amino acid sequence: CASSLEFAGVQETQYF. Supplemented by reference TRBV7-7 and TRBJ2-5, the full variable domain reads GAGVSQSPRYKVTKRGQDVTLRCDPISSHATLYWYQQALGQGPEFLTYFNYEAQPDKSGLPSDRFSAERPEGSISTLTIQRTEQRDSAMYRCASSLEFAGVQETQYFGPGTRLLVL.

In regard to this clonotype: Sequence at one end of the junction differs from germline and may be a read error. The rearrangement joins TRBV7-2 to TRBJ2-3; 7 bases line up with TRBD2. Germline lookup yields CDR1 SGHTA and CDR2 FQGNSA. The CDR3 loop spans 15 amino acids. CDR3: CASGLGGGETDTQYF. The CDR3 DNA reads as TGTGCCAGCGGCTTGGGTGGGGGGGAGACAGATACGCAGTATTTT. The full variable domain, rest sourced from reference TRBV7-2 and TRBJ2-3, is GAGVSQSPSNKVTEKGKDVELRCDPISGHTALYWYRQSLGQGLEFLIYFQGNSAPDKSGLPSDRFSAERTGGSVSTLTIQRTQQEDSAVYLCASGLGGGETDTQYFGPGTRLTVL.

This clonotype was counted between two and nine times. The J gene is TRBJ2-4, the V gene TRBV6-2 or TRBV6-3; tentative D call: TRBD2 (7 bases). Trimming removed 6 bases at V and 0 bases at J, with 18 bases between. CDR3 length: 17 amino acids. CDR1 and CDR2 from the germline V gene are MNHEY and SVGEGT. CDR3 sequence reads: CASSEFRGALAKNIQYF. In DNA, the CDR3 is TGTGCCAGCAGCGAATTCCGGGGGGCCTTAGCCAAAAACATTCAGTACTTC.

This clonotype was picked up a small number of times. The CDR3 is CASSRSESGDTQYF. In DNA form, the CDR3 reads TGCGCCAGCAGCCGGAGTGAGAGCGGGGATACGCAGTATTTT. This rearrangement joins TRBV5-1 to TRBJ2-3, with D possibly TRBD2 on 6 matching bases. Germline lookup yields CDR1 SGHRS and CDR2 YFSETQ. Trimming pared 4 bases from V and 6 bases from J, leaving 15 bases between. This CDR3 is 14 amino acids long.

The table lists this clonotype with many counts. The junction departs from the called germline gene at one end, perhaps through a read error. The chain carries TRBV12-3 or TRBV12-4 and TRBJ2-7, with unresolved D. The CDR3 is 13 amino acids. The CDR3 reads CASSLGSHYEQYF. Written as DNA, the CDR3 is TGTGCCAGCAGCTTAGGATCGCACTACGAGCAGTACTTC.

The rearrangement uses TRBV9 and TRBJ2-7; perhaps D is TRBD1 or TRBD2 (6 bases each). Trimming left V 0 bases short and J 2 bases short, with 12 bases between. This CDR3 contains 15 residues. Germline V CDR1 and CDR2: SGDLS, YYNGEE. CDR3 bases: TGTGCCAGCAGCGTAGGGGACGGGGGCACCTACGAGCAGTACTTC. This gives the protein CASSVGDGGTYEQYF.

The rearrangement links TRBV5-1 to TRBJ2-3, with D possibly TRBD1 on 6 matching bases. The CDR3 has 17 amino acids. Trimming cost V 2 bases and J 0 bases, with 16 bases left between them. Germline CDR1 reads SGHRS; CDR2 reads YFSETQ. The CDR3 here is CASSLQGEDSSTDTQYF. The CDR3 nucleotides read TGCGCCAGCAGCTTACAGGGTGAAGACTCTAGCACAGATACGCAGTATTTT.

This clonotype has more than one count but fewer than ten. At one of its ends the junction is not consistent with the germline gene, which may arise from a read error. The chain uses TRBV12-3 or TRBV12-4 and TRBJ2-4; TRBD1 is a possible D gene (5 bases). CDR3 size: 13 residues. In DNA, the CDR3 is TGTGCCAGCAGTTTAAGGGGCAAAGACATTCAGTACTTC. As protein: CASSLRGKDIQYF.

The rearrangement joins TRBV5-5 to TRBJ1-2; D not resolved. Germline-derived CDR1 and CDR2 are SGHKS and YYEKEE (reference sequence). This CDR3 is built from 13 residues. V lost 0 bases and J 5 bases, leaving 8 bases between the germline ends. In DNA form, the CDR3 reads TGTGCCAGCAGCTTGGGGGCCCCGTATGGCTACACCTTC. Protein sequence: CASSLGAPYGYTF.

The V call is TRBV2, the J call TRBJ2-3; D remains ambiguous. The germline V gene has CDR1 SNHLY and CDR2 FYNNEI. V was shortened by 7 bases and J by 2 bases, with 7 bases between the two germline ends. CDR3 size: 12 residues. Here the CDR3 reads CASTRTTDTQYF. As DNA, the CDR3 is TGTGCCAGCACTCGAACCACAGATACGCAGTATTTT. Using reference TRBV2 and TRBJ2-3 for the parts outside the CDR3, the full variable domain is EPEVTQTPSHQVTQMGQEVILRCVPISNHLYFYWYRQILGQKVEFLVSFYNNEISEKSEIFDDQFSVERPDGSNFTLKIRSTKLEDSAMYFCASTRTTDTQYFGPGTRLTVL.

The CDR3 region is CASSASKQSTDTQYF. Written as DNA, the CDR3 is TGTGCCAGCAGTGCCTCCAAGCAGAGCACAGATACGCAGTATTTT. The chain couples TRBV27 to TRBJ2-3, with unresolved D. CDR1 and CDR2 (germline): MNHEY, SMNVEV (reference sequence). The CDR3 length is 15 residues. V lost 5 bases to trimming and J lost 0 bases, with 12 bases between them.

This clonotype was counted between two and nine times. The CDR3 spells CASSQSGTTTDTQYF. The CDR3 nucleotides read TGCGCCAGCAGCCAAAGCGGGACCACCACAGATACGCAGTATTTT. J is TRBJ2-3 and V is TRBV4-3; 7 nucleotides align to TRBD2. Looked up from germline, CDR1 is LGHNA and CDR2 is YSLEER. V lost 2 bases to trimming and J lost 2 bases; unmatched junction nucleotides: 4. This CDR3 is 15 amino acids long.

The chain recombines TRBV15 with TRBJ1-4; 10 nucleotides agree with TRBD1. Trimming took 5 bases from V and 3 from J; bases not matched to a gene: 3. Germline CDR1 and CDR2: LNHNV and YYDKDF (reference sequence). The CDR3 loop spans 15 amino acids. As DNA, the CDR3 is TGTGCCACCAGCGGGACAGGGGAGGCTAATGAAAAACTGTTTTTT. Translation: CATSGTGEANEKLFF.

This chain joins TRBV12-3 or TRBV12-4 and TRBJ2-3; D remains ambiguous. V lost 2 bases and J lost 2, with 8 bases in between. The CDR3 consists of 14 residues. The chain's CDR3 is CASSLMGYTDTQYF. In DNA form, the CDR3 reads TGTGCCAGCAGTTTAATGGGCTACACAGATACGCAGTATTTT.

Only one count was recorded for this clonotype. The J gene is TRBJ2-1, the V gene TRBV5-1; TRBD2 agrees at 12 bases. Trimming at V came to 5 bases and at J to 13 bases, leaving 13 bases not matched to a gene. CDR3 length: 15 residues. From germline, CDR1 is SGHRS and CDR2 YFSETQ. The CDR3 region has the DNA TGCGCCAGCAGAAGGACTAGCGGGGTTGTAGAGACCCAGTTCTTC. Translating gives CASRRTSGVVETQFF.

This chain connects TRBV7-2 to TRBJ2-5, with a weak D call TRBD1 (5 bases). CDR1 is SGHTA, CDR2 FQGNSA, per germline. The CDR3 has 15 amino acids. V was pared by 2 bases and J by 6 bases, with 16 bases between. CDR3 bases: TGTGCCAGCAGCTTATCTGGGGCCACCGTGAAGACCCAGTACTTC. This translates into CASSLSGATVKTQYF.